This T cell receptor beta chain appears in the sequencing data of a study of T cells in Graves' hyperthyroidism and ophthalmopathy. This CDR3 contains 13 residues. Germline loops: CDR1 MDHEN, CDR2 SYDVKM. Trimming stripped 10 bases from V and 1 base from J, with 11 bases between. This clonotype was found many times. From RNA transcripts, TCR beta CDR3 regions were amplified. Carried out on the TCR CDR3, a first-round RT-PCR used the HTBI primer set. MiXCR, run by TCRdb on the multiplex PCR reads, gives a single entry per CDR3 protein. The sample yields 360,000 or so distinct CDR3 sequences, roughly 19% seen once. Hyperthyroidism of Graves' type that showed no ophthalmopathy progression within 18 months was stable.

Material for sequencing was blood. V usage is TRBV28 and J usage is TRBJ1-3; no clear D. The receptor was derived from a woman between 18 and 30 years old with Graves' hyperthyroidism. Here the CDR3 reads CATLFSSGNTIYF. In DNA, the CDR3 is TGTGCCACCTTGTTCTCTTCTGGAAACACCATATATTTT.